Listed below are T cell receptor beta chains from one sample, sequenced in a study of T cell responses to AZD1222 COVID-19 vaccine. The data were produced by immunoSEQ multiplex PCR, yet TCRdb's version contains in-frame clones alone and is incomplete. The sample shows fewer than 150,000 clones, roughly nine tenths of them seen only once. The material sequenced was peripheral blood, taken on day 0 of AZD1222 vaccination. The origin of the receptors is an adult in good health. The CDR3 runs from the conserved cysteine through the conserved F or W. The order of the fields is D gene, J gene, V gene, clone size, CDR3 protein, CDR3 DNA. The D gene is left open where the match is weak. A row's size may be missing; if present it is once, few, many or a size class.

>NA|TRBJ2-7|TRBV28|once
CASSLGGNEQYF
TGTGCCAGCAGTTTAGGAGGAAACGAGCAGTACTTC
>TRBD1|TRBJ1-5|TRBV7-8|NA
CASSLGTGATQPQHF
TGTGCCAGCAGCTTGGGGACAGGGGCGACTCAGCCCCAGCATTTT
>TRBD1|TRBJ1-2|TRBV3-1/TRBV3-2|NA
CASSQTGPHINYGYTF
TGTGCCAGCAGCCAGACAGGGCCTCATATTAACTATGGCTACACCTTC
>TRBD1|TRBJ2-2|TRBV19|NA
CASKKGASTGELFF
TGTGCCAGTAAGAAGGGGGCATCCACCGGGGAGCTGTTTTTT
>TRBD1|TRBJ1-4|TRBV6-1|once
CASSEDRGGEKLFF
TGTGCCAGCAGTGAAGACAGGGGAGGGGAAAAACTGTTTTTT
>NA|TRBJ1-1|TRBV18|NA
CASSPPSLFANTEAFF
TGTGCCAGCTCACCACCGAGTTTATTCGCTAACACTGAAGCTTTCTTT
>TRBD1|TRBJ2-3|TRBV7-8|once
CASSLAGGSRDTQYF
TGTGCCAGCAGCTTAGCAGGGGGCAGCAGAGATACGCAGTATTTT
>NA|TRBJ2-7|TRBV4-2|NA
CASSQNPSDEQYF
TGTGCCAGCAGCCAGAACCCTTCTGACGAGCAGTACTTC
>NA|TRBJ2-7|TRBV18|NA
CASSSTWAVYEQYF
TGTGCCAGCTCGTCTACCTGGGCAGTTTACGAGCAGTACTTC
>NA|TRBJ2-5|TRBV5-1|NA
CASSFKETQYF
TGCGCCAGCAGCTTCAAAGAGACCCAGTACTTC
>TRBD2|TRBJ2-1|TRBV7-2|NA
CASSTLGSGGGEQFF
TGTGCCAGCAGCACACTAGGTAGCGGGGGTGGTGAGCAGTTCTTC
>NA|TRBJ2-3|TRBV6-5|NA
CASSYRSGDTQYF
TGTGCCAGCAGTTACCGGTCCGGAGATACGCAGTATTTT
>NA|TRBJ1-6|TRBV18|NA
CASSPQGLSPLHF
TGTGCCAGCTCACCCCAGGGGTTATCACCCCTCCACTTT
>TRBD2|TRBJ2-3|TRBV6-4|NA
CASSGTSGSPTDTQYF
TGTGCCAGCAGTGGGACTAGCGGGAGCCCCACAGATACGCAGTATTTT
>NA|TRBJ2-1|TRBV3-1/TRBV3-2|NA
CASSQELGRFSNEQFF
TGTGCCAGCAGCCAAGAACTAGGGAGGTTTTCAAATGAGCAGTTCTTC
>NA|TRBJ2-1|TRBV4-1|NA
CASSQVQGFEQFF
TGCGCCAGCAGCCAAGTTCAGGGCTTTGAGCAGTTCTTC
>NA|TRBJ2-2|TRBV27|NA
CASTELNTANTGELFF
TGTGCCAGCACCGAATTGAACACGGCGAACACCGGGGAGCTGTTTTTT
>NA|TRBJ2-6|TRBV29-1|NA
CSVEDRPGADSGANVLTF
TGCAGCGTTGAAGATCGCCCAGGGGCAGACTCTGGGGCCAACGTCCTGACTTTC
>TRBD1|TRBJ2-2|TRBV7-9|NA
CASSHRPGQANTGELFF
TGTGCCAGCAGCCATCGCCCGGGACAGGCGAACACCGGGGAGCTGTTTTTT
>NA|TRBJ2-3|TRBV14|NA
CASSPSRSGFTDTQYF
TGTGCCAGCAGCCCGTCGAGAAGCGGGTTCACAGATACGCAGTATTTT
>TRBD1|TRBJ1-5|TRBV6-1|NA
CASSAGTGGSSNQPQHF
TGTGCCAGCAGTGCCGGGACAGGGGGCTCTAGCAATCAGCCCCAGCATTTT
>NA|TRBJ2-1|TRBV5-6|NA
CASSGGPSSYNEQFF
TGTGCCAGCAGCGGGGGACCGAGCTCCTACAATGAGCAGTTCTTC
>NA|TRBJ1-5|TRBV6-5|NA
CASRLSEGNQPQHF
TGTGCCAGCAGGCTTAGCGAAGGCAATCAGCCCCAGCATTTT
>NA|TRBJ1-5|TRBV6-1|NA
CASSELSNQPQHF
TGTGCCAGCAGTGAACTCAGCAATCAGCCCCAGCATTTT
>TRBD2|TRBJ2-3|TRBV28|NA
CASSSSPRTSGGALFTDTQYF
TGTGCCAGCAGTTCTTCCCCCAGGACTAGCGGGGGGGCCCTTTTCACAGATACGCAGTATTTT
>NA|TRBJ1-2|TRBV5-1|NA
CASSLVKGVFNYGYTF
TGCGCCAGCAGCTTGGTTAAGGGGGTTTTCAACTATGGCTACACCTTC